Given below is one T cell receptor (beta chain) in context. Its specificity is unknown. With 7 bases removed from V and 5 bases from J, the gap between germline ends came to 16 bases. CDR3 length: 14 residues. Germline V gives CDR1 SGHRS, CDR2 YFSETQ. This specimen belongs to a study of cytotoxic CD8 clonotypes in ibrutinib-treated CLL. The study, taken as a whole, reports: Samples were collected at differing times from sustained-remission and progressing patients. While tracking circulating CD8+ T-cell counts, baseline clonality exceeded that of age-matched healthy donors.

Deep sequencing aimed at 1 in 200,000 to 1 in 1 million T cells' resolution. Clones were sequenced by immunoSEQ multiplex PCR, and TCRdb holds only the in-frame ones, with some missing. The profile shows fewer than 400,000 clones, 67% of them singletons. This sample comprised PBMCs, obtained after 36 months of ibrutinib treatment. The chain couples TRBV5-1 to TRBJ2-1; D is perhaps TRBD1 (6 bases). This receptor was taken from a human donor with chronic lymphocytic leukemia. In nucleotides, the CDR3 is TGCGCCAGCGCACTGGCAGGGGCGCACAATGAGCAGTTCTTC. This gives the protein CASALAGAHNEQFF.